The 2 T cell receptor beta chains listed next were all sequenced from one sample in a study of blood T cell repertoires in COVID-19. Libraries were prepared by immunoSEQ multiplex PCR; TCRdb keeps only in-frame clonotypes and omits some of them. Of approximately 360,000 clones in the sample, 89% were seen once. The source material was peripheral blood. The receptors here all came from a man aged 35 to 55 with acute or convalescent COVID-19.

The count of this clone is one. The J gene is TRBJ2-2, the V gene TRBV7-3; TRBD1 aligns across 10 bases. V gave up 5 bases and J gave up 4 bases; unmatched junction bases: 4. This CDR3 contains 15 residues. Germline assignment: CDR1 SGHTA and CDR2 FQGTGA. The CDR3 here is CASSLRTGGTGELFF. CDR3 sequence (DNA): TGTGCCAGCAGCCTCCGGACAGGGGGCACCGGGGAGCTGTTTTTT. Using reference TRBV7-3 and TRBJ2-2 for the parts outside the CDR3, the full variable domain is GAGVSQTPSNKVTEKGKYVELRCDPISGHTALYWYRQSLGQGPEFLIYFQGTGAADDSGLPNDRFFAVRPEGSVSTLKIQRTERGDSAVYLCASSLRTGGTGELFFGEGSRLTVL.

CDR3 loop: CASSFDLGNEQFF. The CDR3 DNA reads as TGTGCCAGCAGCTTCGATCTAGGTAATGAGCAGTTCTTC. This chain joins TRBV7-9 and TRBJ2-1; D gene uncertain. The CDR3 consists of 13 residues. CDR1 and CDR2 from the germline V gene are SEHNR and FQNEAQ (reference sequence). The V end was cut by 3 bases, the J end by 7 bases, with 10 bases between.